This T cell receptor (beta chain) stems from a study of T cells in Graves' hyperthyroidism and ophthalmopathy. Study context: Peripheral blood was secured at the point of initial diagnosis, before any treatment.

Recently diagnosed hyperthyroidism of less than 2 months' duration affected patients aged 18 to 65. There were TCR beta CDR3 regions amplified from RNA transcripts. The HTBI primer set served for first-round RT-PCR of the TCR CDR3. TCRdb re-called the multiplex PCR reads through MiXCR, storing one row per CDR3 protein. The sample contains a few hundred thousand distinct CDR3 sequences, around 14% of which appear only once. Germline CDR1 reads MNHEY; CDR2 reads SVGAGI. The V and J ends lost 2 bases and 4 bases, in that order; junction bases with no gene match: 1. The CDR3 sequence is 14 residues long. The source is a woman in her 30s with Graves' hyperthyroidism. The V call is TRBV6-5, the J call TRBJ2-3; 9 nucleotides match TRBD2. Specimen: blood. The CDR3: CASSYIAGADTQYF. CDR3 DNA sequence: TGTGCCAGCAGTTACATAGCGGGAGCAGATACGCAGTATTTT.